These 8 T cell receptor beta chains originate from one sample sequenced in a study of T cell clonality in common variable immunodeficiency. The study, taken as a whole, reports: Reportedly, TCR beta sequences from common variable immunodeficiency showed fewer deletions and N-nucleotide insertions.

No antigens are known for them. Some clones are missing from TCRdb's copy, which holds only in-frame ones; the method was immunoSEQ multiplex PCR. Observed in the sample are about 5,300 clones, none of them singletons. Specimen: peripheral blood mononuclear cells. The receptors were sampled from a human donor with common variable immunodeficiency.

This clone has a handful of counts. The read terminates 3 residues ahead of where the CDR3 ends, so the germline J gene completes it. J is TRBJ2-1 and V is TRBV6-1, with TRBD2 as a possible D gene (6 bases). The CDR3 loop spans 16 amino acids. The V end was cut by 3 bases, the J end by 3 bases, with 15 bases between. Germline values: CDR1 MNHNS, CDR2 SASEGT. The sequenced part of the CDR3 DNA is TGTGCCAGCAGTGATGTTACGGGGGACTTCTACAATGAG. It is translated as CASSDVTGDFYNE. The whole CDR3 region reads CASSDVTGDFYNEQFF.

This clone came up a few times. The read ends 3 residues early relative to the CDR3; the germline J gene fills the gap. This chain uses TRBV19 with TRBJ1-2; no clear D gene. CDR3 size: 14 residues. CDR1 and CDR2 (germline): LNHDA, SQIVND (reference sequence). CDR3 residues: CASSKPGLVWGYTF. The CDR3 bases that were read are TGTGCCAGTAGTAAGCCAGGCCTCGTATGGGGC. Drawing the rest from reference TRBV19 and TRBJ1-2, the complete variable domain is DGGITQSPKYLFRKEGQNVTLSCEQNLNHDAMYWYRQDPGQGLRLIYYSQIVNDFQKGDIAEGYSVSREKKESFPLTVTSAQKNPTAFYLCASSKPGLVWGYTFGSGTRLTVV.

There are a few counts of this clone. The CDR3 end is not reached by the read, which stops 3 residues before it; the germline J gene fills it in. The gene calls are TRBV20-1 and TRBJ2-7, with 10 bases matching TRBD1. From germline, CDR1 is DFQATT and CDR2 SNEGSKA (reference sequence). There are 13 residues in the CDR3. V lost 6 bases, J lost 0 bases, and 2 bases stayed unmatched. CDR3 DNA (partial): TGCAGTGCCCGACAGGGGGCCTCCTACGAG. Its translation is CSARQGASYE. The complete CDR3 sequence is CSARQGASYEQYF.

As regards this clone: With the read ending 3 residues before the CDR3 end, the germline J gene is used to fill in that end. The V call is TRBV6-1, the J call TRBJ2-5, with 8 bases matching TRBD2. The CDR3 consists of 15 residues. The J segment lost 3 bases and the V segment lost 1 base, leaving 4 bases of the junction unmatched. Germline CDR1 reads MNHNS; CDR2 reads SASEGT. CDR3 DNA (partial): TGTGCCAGCAGTGAAGGGACTAGCAACGAAGAGACC. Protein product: CASSEGTSNEET. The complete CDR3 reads CASSEGTSNEETQYF.

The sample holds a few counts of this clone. CDR3 region: CASSPQTTSVNEQFF. The sequenced CDR3 bases are TGTGCCAGCTCACCACAGACTACCTCTGTAAATGAG. The V gene is TRBV18, the J gene TRBJ2-1, with D possibly matching TRBD2 (5 bases). The CDR3 is cut off 3 residues early in the read; its end comes from the germline J gene. The CDR3 spans 15 residues. V dropped 1 base and J dropped 7 bases, with 14 bases sitting between them. Germline V gene sequence: CDR1 KGHSH, CDR2 LQKENI.

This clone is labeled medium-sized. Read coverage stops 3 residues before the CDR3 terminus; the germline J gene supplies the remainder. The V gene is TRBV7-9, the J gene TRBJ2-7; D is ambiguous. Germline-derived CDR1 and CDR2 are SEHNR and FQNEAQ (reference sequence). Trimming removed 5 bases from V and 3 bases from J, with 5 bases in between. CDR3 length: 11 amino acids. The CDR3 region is CASSRSYEQYF. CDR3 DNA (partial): TGTGCCAGCAGCCGCAGCTACGAG.

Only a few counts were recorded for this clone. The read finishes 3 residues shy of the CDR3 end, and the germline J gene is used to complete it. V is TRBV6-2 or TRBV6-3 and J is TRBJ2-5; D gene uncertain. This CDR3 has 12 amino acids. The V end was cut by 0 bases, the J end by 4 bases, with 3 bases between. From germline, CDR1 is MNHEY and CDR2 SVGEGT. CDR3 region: CASSYSRETQYF. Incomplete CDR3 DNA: TGTGCCAGCAGTTACTCTCGAGAGACC.

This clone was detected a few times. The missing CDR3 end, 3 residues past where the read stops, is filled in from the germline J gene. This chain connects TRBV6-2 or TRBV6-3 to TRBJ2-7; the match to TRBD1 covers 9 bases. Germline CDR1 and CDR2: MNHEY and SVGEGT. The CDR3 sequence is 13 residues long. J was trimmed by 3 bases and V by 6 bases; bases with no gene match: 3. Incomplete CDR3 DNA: TGTGCCAGCAGACAGGGGGCCGTCTACGAG. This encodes CASRQGAVYE. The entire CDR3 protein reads CASRQGAVYEQYF.